Below, 28 T cell receptor beta chains from the same sample are listed, as sequenced in a study of CD8 T cells in ankylosing spondylitis. TCRdb itself ran the 5' RACE reads through MiXCR, one entry per CDR3 protein. The sample includes approximately 250,000 distinct CDR3 sequences, roughly a third of them seen just once. Source material: blood, either unsorted or a sorted T cell fraction (not recorded which). The receptors derive from a male donor with ankylosing spondylitis or in good health (not recorded which).

The rearrangement joins TRBV6-1 to TRBJ2-5; 8 nucleotides line up with TRBD1. The CDR3 is 15 amino acids. The junction had 10 bases not matched to a gene; V was cut back by 6 bases and J by 4 bases. Germline V gene data show CDR1 as MNHNS and CDR2 as SASEGT. CDR3 region: CASRGRGQGRETQYF. The CDR3 nucleotides are TGTGCCAGCAGAGGTCGAGGACAGGGTAGAGAGACCCAGTACTTC.

This clonotype was detected ten times or more. The chain joins TRBV12-3 or TRBV12-4 to TRBJ2-1; 12 bases map to TRBD2. This CDR3 has 17 residues. The trim removed 6 bases at V and 0 bases at J, leaving 6 bases unmatched. CDR3 DNA: TGTGCCAGCAGGACTAGCGGGGGTCGCAGCTCCTACAATGAGCAGTTCTTC. Its translation is CASRTSGGRSSYNEQFF.

The V and J genes are TRBV24-1 and TRBJ2-1; 13 bases match TRBD2. Trimming removed 4 bases from V and 9 bases from J; junction bases left unmatched: 8. This CDR3 region has 16 residues. Germline lookup yields CDR1 KGHDR and CDR2 SFDVKD. The CDR3 coding sequence is TGTGCCACCAGTGACCAACTAGCGGGGGGGCGGACTGAGCAGTTCTTC. Protein: CATSDQLAGGRTEQFF.

This chain joins TRBV7-9 and TRBJ1-3, with D uncertain. Trimming left V 5 bases short and J 0 bases short, with 14 bases between. Germline V gene data show CDR1 as SEHNR and CDR2 as FQNEAQ (reference sequence). The CDR3 has 16 residues. CDR3 sequence reads: CASSQGGDASGNTIYF. Here the CDR3 DNA reads TGTGCCAGCAGCCAAGGTGGCGACGCCTCTGGAAACACCATATATTTT.

J is TRBJ2-5 and V is TRBV20-1; D is undetermined. Trimming removed 1 base at V and 3 bases at J, with 9 bases between. The germline CDR1 and CDR2 sequences are DFQATT and SNEGSKA (reference sequence). The CDR3 spans 13 residues. The CDR3 here is CSARVPREETQYF. The CDR3 region has the DNA TGCAGTGCTAGAGTACCTAGGGAAGAGACCCAGTACTTC.

This clonotype was seen only a few times. The chain couples TRBV20-1 to TRBJ2-7; a weak D match, TRBD1 (6 bases). V was clipped by 0 bases and J by 3 bases, with 12 bases between them. This CDR3 is built from 14 residues. Germline CDR1 and CDR2: DFQATT and SNEGSKA (reference sequence). The CDR3 nucleotides read TGCAGTGCTAGAGACGACAGGCAGGTCTACGAGCAGTACTTC. Translation gives CSARDDRQVYEQYF.

V gene TRBV11-2 combines with J gene TRBJ2-7; 10 bases agree with TRBD1. In germline, CDR1 is SGHAT, CDR2 FQNNGV. CDR3 length equals 15 residues. Trimming took 3 bases from V and 3 from J; bases not matched to a gene: 5. This CDR3 is CASSFGTGANYEQYF. In DNA form, the CDR3 reads TGTGCCAGCAGCTTTGGGACAGGGGCTAACTACGAGCAGTACTTC.

J is TRBJ2-3 and V is TRBV6-5; the D is unclear. Germline assignment: CDR1 MNHEY and CDR2 SVGAGI. The CDR3 has 13 residues. Deletions cut 7 bases from V and 0 bases from J, with 8 bases between. CDR3: CASNLASTDTQYF. CDR3 bases: TGTGCCAGCAATTTGGCAAGCACAGATACGCAGTATTTT.

In DNA form, the CDR3 reads TGCAGTGCGGGGGAGCGGGAGCAGTACTTC. This encodes CSAGEREQYF. The V and J genes are TRBV20-1 and TRBJ2-7; D is tentatively TRBD1 or TRBD2 (5 bases each). V dropped 6 bases and J dropped 7 bases, with 10 bases sitting between them. Looked up from germline, CDR1 is DFQATT and CDR2 is SNEGSKA (reference sequence). This CDR3 is built from 10 residues.

This clonotype came up a few times. This rearrangement joins TRBV29-1 to TRBJ2-5; 7 nucleotides line up with TRBD1. V was pared by 3 bases and J by 5 bases, with 0 bases of the junction left unmatched. The CDR3 length is 11 residues. CDR1 and CDR2 from the germline V gene are SQVTM and ANQGSEA. The CDR3 sequence: CSVETGETQYF. In DNA, the CDR3 is TGCAGCGTTGAGACAGGGGAGACCCAGTACTTC.

The chain couples TRBV20-1 to TRBJ2-1, with TRBD2 matching over 7 bases. CDR1 and CDR2 (germline): DFQATT, SNEGSKA (reference sequence). Trimming cost V 3 bases and J 1 base; bases outside gene matches: 9. This CDR3 has 16 amino acids. As DNA, the CDR3 is TGCAGTGCTAGCCTAGGTGGCGGGGGTTCCTACAATGAGCAGTTCTTC. This gives the protein CSASLGGGGSYNEQFF.

This clonotype was seen only a few times. The rearrangement links TRBV28 to TRBJ2-3; D possibly corresponds to TRBD1 (5 bases). Germline CDR1 and CDR2: MDHEN and SYDVKM. The CDR3 contains 15 residues. The V and J ends lost 6 bases and 4 bases respectively, with 17 bases between them. DNA of the CDR3: TGTGCCAGCAGCTCCCCGACAGTCTCTCCAGATACGCAGTATTTT. This translates into CASSSPTVSPDTQYF.

This clonotype showed up just a few times. The chain has TRBV5-1 and TRBJ2-3; TRBD1 matches 8 bases. From germline, CDR1 is SGHRS and CDR2 YFSETQ. J lost 0 bases, V lost 4 bases, and 7 bases had no gene match. The CDR3 consists of 16 residues. CDR3: CASSVQGAGSTDTQYF. CDR3 bases: TGCGCCAGCAGCGTCCAGGGGGCGGGAAGCACAGATACGCAGTATTTT.

This rearrangement joins TRBV5-5 to TRBJ1-5; no definite D call. The CDR3 contains 16 residues. CDR1 is SGHKS, CDR2 YYEKEE, per germline (reference sequence). V was trimmed by 4 bases and J by 0 bases, leaving 14 bases between them. The CDR3 bases are TGTGCCAGCAGCCCTCGTGAGAGCCATAGCAATCAGCCCCAGCATTTT. This translates into CASSPRESHSNQPQHF.

This chain joins TRBV29-1 and TRBJ2-1; a possible D gene is TRBD1 (5 bases). The V end lost 6 bases, the J end lost 6 bases, and 18 bases lay between the germline ends. Germline CDR1 and CDR2: SQVTM and ANQGSEA. The CDR3 has 14 residues. CDR3 nucleotide sequence: TGCAGCGTGGCACATCGTCTTCAGGGCAATGAGCAGTTCTTC. Protein sequence: CSVAHRLQGNEQFF.

This clonotype came up a few times. The chain links TRBV10-3 to TRBJ2-7; maybe TRBD2 (5 bases). This CDR3 contains 13 residues. The V gene lost 0 bases and the J gene lost 9 bases, with 12 bases spanning the gap. Per the germline V gene, CDR1 is ENHRY and CDR2 is SYGVKD. CDR3 nucleotide sequence: TGTGCCATCAGTGAGTCCGGAGGCCACGGGCAGTACTTC. Encoded protein: CAISESGGHGQYF.

This clonotype was counted only a few times. The chain uses TRBV6-5 and TRBJ1-1; 7 bases match TRBD1. The CDR3 contains 15 residues. The V segment lost 4 bases and the J segment 7 bases; nucleotides outside the gene matches: 12. Germline V CDR1 and CDR2: MNHEY, SVGAGI. CDR3 sequence: CASSSPRGPTLEAFF. DNA of the CDR3: TGTGCCAGCAGTTCCCCGAGGGGGCCAACCCTTGAAGCTTTCTTT.

The chain joins TRBV12-3 or TRBV12-4 to TRBJ1-1; no clear D gene. The CDR3 extends over 11 amino acids. Trimming left V 7 bases short and J 8 bases short, with 11 bases between. The CDR3 sequence is CASTSGVEAFF. In DNA, the CDR3 is TGTGCCAGCACTTCTGGGGTCGAAGCTTTCTTT.

This clonotype came up a few times. The chain is built from TRBV6-1 and TRBJ1-4; D might be TRBD1 (5 bases). The V end lost 4 bases, the J end lost 3 bases, and 9 bases lay between the germline ends. The CDR3 is 14 residues long. Germline CDR1 is MNHNS and CDR2 is SASEGT. The CDR3 is CASSGTTSNEKLFF. In DNA form, the CDR3 reads TGTGCCAGCAGTGGGACAACCTCTAATGAAAAACTGTTTTTT.

This chain links TRBV4-2 with TRBJ2-1; 7 bases align to TRBD2. The length of the CDR3 is 16 residues. The J segment lost 3 bases and the V segment lost 2 bases, leaving 7 bases of the junction unmatched. Germline CDR1 reads LGHNA; CDR2 reads YNFKEQ. The CDR3 sequence: CASSQQNAGDYNEQFF. The DNA of the CDR3 is TGTGCCAGCAGCCAACAAAACGCGGGGGACTACAATGAGCAGTTCTTC.

The chain links TRBV27 to TRBJ2-1; TRBD1 aligns across 10 bases. Germline CDR1 and CDR2: MNHEY and SMNVEV (reference sequence). The CDR3 has 17 amino acids. V trimming: 3 bases; J trimming: 1 base; junction bases outside the gene matches: 6. The CDR3 reads CASSFGGTGVSYNEQFF. The CDR3, as DNA: TGTGCCAGCAGTTTTGGCGGGACAGGGGTTTCCTACAATGAGCAGTTCTTC.

This clonotype came up a few times. This chain joins TRBV6-1 and TRBJ2-5; 10 bases fit TRBD2. The CDR3 is 15 amino acids. After removal of 7 bases from V and 4 bases from J, the junction contained 9 bases not matched to a gene. Germline V lookup: CDR1 MNHNS, CDR2 SASEGT. CDR3 nucleotides: TGTGCCAGCACCCCAGGGACTAGCGTTATAGAGACCCAGTACTTC. This encodes CASTPGTSVIETQYF.

The rearrangement uses TRBV5-5 and TRBJ2-2, with D unclear. Trimming removed 1 base from V and 2 bases from J, with 12 bases in between. Looked up from germline, CDR1 is SGHKS and CDR2 is YYEKEE (reference sequence). The CDR3 totals 16 residues. The CDR3 DNA reads as TGTGCCAGCAGCTTGAGGCCAGGCCTAAACACCGGGGAGCTGTTTTTT. Encoded protein: CASSLRPGLNTGELFF.

This clonotype was found a few times. V usage is TRBV29-1 and J usage is TRBJ2-7; TRBD1 agrees at 8 bases. Germline V lookup: CDR1 SQVTM, CDR2 ANQGSEA. The junction had 7 bases not matched to a gene; V was cut back by 6 bases and J by 0 bases. The CDR3 is 14 residues long. The CDR3 here is CSVETGEASYEQYF. As DNA, the CDR3 is TGCAGCGTAGAGACAGGGGAGGCCTCCTACGAGCAGTACTTC.

The CDR3 is CASSLGLALSTDTQYF. DNA of the CDR3: TGTGCCAGCAGCTTAGGGCTGGCCCTGAGCACAGATACGCAGTATTTT. The rearrangement links TRBV7-2 to TRBJ2-3; no clear D. Trimming shortened V by 1 base and J by 0 bases, and 11 bases separated the two germline ends. Germline lookup yields CDR1 SGHTA and CDR2 FQGNSA. The length of the CDR3 is 16 residues.

This clonotype was counted between two and nine times. The chain carries TRBV12-3 or TRBV12-4 and TRBJ1-2, with a possible D match to TRBD1 (5 bases). This CDR3 has 13 amino acids. Trimming removed 6 bases from V and 8 bases from J, with 16 bases in between. CDR3 in DNA: TGTGCCAGCAGGGGGACGGACGCCGGGGGCTACACCTTC. Protein product: CASRGTDAGGYTF.

This clonotype has more than one count but fewer than ten. V is TRBV10-3 and J is TRBJ2-1; weak D call: TRBD1 (5 bases). The CDR3 totals 12 residues. Germline CDR1 and CDR2: ENHRY and SYGVKD. Trimming removed 6 bases at V and 7 bases at J, with 10 bases between. The CDR3 nucleotides are TGTGCCATCAGCATCGACAGTAATGAGCAGTTCTTC. Its translation: CAISIDSNEQFF.

V usage is TRBV11-2 and J usage is TRBJ2-5; D ambiguous. Trimming took 5 bases from V and 5 from J, leaving 18 bases between them. Germline V gene data show CDR1 as SGHAT and CDR2 as FQNNGV. The CDR3 sequence is 15 residues long. Here the CDR3 reads CASSPVGNSGETQYF. The CDR3 coding sequence is TGTGCCAGCAGCCCTGTAGGAAACAGTGGGGAGACCCAGTACTTC.